This T cell receptor (beta chain) is from a study of cytomegalovirus exposure and HLA in healthy donors. For the study at large: Earlier findings included 117 million unique TCR beta sequences obtained from about 179 million T cells.

The donors (healthy individuals) were bone marrow donors. Use of 60 Vbeta and 13 Jbeta primers characterized the PCR. Clones were read by immunoSEQ multiplex PCR, and TCRdb kept only the in-frame ones, dropping some. The sample shows roughly 100,000 clones, over 75% of them seen only once. This clone was picked up a small number of times. Its antigen is unknown. The V segment lost 6 bases and the J segment 2 bases; nucleotides outside the gene matches: 9. The CDR3 runs to 16 residues. The germline V gene has CDR1 MNHEY and CDR2 SMNVEV (reference sequence). Study-wide results and limits: A later analysis by the authors found several of the most significant clusters apparently linked to common viral pathogens. The study put under 200 TCR beta chains on its list as cytomegalovirus-associated.

The chain has TRBV27 and TRBJ2-2; TRBD2 aligns across 7 bases. Sequencing was done on a sample of PBMCs. This receptor was taken from a man between 60 and 70 years old in good health and CMV-seronegative. The DNA of the CDR3 is TGTGCCAGCAGCAACGGGAGGCAGCACAACACCGGGGAGCTGTTTTTT. This gives the protein CASSNGRQHNTGELFF.